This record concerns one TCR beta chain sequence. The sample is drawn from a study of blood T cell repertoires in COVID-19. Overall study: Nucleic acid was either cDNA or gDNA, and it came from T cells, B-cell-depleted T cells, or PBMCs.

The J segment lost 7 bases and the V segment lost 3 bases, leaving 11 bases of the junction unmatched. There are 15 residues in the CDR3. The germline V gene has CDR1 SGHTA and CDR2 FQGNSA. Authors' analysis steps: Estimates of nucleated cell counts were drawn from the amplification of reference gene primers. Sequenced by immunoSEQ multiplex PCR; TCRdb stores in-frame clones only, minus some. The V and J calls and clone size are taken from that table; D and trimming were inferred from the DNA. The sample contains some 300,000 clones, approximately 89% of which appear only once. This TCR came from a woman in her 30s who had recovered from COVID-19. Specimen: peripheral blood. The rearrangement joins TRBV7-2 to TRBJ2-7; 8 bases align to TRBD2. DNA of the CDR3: TGTGCCAGCAGCTTGAACCCGAGCGGGGGTGGGGAGCAGTACTTC. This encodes CASSLNPSGGGEQYF.